This passage covers 23 T cell receptor beta chains from one sample sequenced in a study of lymphopenia after photon versus proton radiotherapy. Measured with immunoSEQ multiplex PCR; TCRdb has only the in-frame clones, and not every one. Of roughly 58,000 clones listed, about 90% were seen once; the top ten hold about 13%. The sequenced sample was peripheral blood, obtained from a patient treated with proton-based radiotherapy. The receptors were sampled from a man older than 75 with esophageal cancer.

This chain links TRBV27 with TRBJ2-7; D remains unclear. The V gene's germline CDR1 is MNHEY and CDR2 SMNVEV (reference sequence). CDR3 length: 13 residues. V shed 2 bases and J shed 4 bases, with 9 bases lying between them. Here the CDR3 DNA reads TGTGCCAGCAGTTTAGCGGCCCCGTACGAGCAGTACTTC. Residues: CASSLAAPYEQYF.

This chain links TRBV7-2 with TRBJ2-1; D ambiguous. The V end lost 1 base, the J end lost 0 bases, and 7 bases lay between the germline ends. Germline CDR1 SGHTA, CDR2 FQGNSA. This CDR3 spans 15 amino acids. The CDR3 DNA sequence: TGTGCCAGCAGCTTAGGCCCAAGCTCCTACAATGAGCAGTTCTTC. Translating it yields CASSLGPSSYNEQFF.

The V gene is TRBV5-5, the J gene TRBJ2-3, with D possibly called TRBD1 or TRBD2 (5 bases each). CDR3 length: 15 residues. Trimming took 4 bases from V and 8 from J, leaving 20 bases between them. CDR1 is SGHKS and CDR2 is YYEKEE in the germline V gene (reference sequence). The CDR3 loop is CASSQGDPAVGTQYF. Here the CDR3 DNA reads TGTGCCAGCAGCCAAGGGGACCCAGCAGTTGGTACGCAGTATTTT. The whole variable domain, remainder taken from reference TRBV5-5 and TRBJ2-3, is DAGVTQSPTHLIKTRGQQVTLRCSPISGHKSVSWYQQVLGQGPQFIFQYYEKEERGRGNFPDRFSARQFPNYSSELNVNALLLGDSALYLCASSQGDPAVGTQYFGPGTRLTVL.

The rearrangement links TRBV5-5 to TRBJ1-5; 10 nucleotides align to TRBD1. The CDR3 is 17 amino acids. CDR1 SGHKS and CDR2 YYEKEE come from the germline V gene (reference sequence). The trim removed 4 bases at V and 1 base at J, leaving 8 bases unmatched. As DNA, the CDR3 is TGTGCCAGCAGCCTGGGACAGGGGACGGGGAGCAATCAGCCCCAGCATTTT. It translates to CASSLGQGTGSNQPQHF.

The chain has TRBV7-8 and TRBJ2-3; 7 nucleotides line up with TRBD1. The CDR3 runs to 15 residues. Germline V lookup: CDR1 SGHVS, CDR2 FQNEAQ. The trim removed 5 bases at V and 2 bases at J, leaving 7 bases unmatched. The chain's CDR3 is CASSQRQGTTDTQYF. The CDR3, as DNA: TGTGCCAGCAGCCAGAGACAGGGAACCACAGATACGCAGTATTTT.

The rearrangement joins TRBV18 to TRBJ1-5; D possibly corresponds to TRBD1 (5 bases). Trimming took off 6 bases at V and 3 bases at J, with 9 bases between the two ends. The germline V gene has CDR1 KGHSH and CDR2 LQKENI. This CDR3 spans 13 amino acids. DNA for the CDR3: TGTGCCAGCTCCCGGGACTACAATCAGCCCCAGCATTTT. The encoded protein is CASSRDYNQPQHF.

J is TRBJ2-7 and V is TRBV28; TRBD1 is a possible D gene (6 bases). This CDR3 contains 15 residues. The V gene lost 2 bases and the J gene lost 3 bases, with 14 bases spanning the gap. Germline loops: CDR1 MDHEN, CDR2 SYDVKM. The CDR3 spells CASSLGSGVHYEQYF. In DNA form, the CDR3 reads TGTGCCAGCAGTTTAGGGTCAGGGGTTCACTACGAGCAGTACTTC. The full variable domain, in which reference TRBV28 and TRBJ2-7 provide the parts outside the CDR3, is DVKVTQSSRYLVKRTGEKVFLECVQDMDHENMFWYRQDPGLGLRLIYFSYDVKMKEKGDIPEGYSVSREKKERFSLILESASTNQTSMYLCASSLGSGVHYEQYFGPGTRLTVT.

CDR3 amino acids: CASSSGQGSGSNQPQHF. The CDR3, as DNA: TGTGCCAGCAGCTCCGGACAGGGAAGTGGCAGCAATCAGCCCCAGCATTTT. V gene TRBV5-8 combines with J gene TRBJ1-5; 8 nucleotides line up with TRBD1. CDR1 SGHTS and CDR2 YDEGEE come from the germline V gene. After removal of 3 bases from V and 1 base from J, the junction contained 9 bases not matched to a gene. The CDR3 sequence is 17 residues long.

The genes are TRBV18 and TRBJ1-1; D call uncertain. Trimming left V 2 bases short and J 7 bases short, with 11 bases between. CDR1 and CDR2 (germline): KGHSH, LQKENI. The CDR3 length is 13 residues. DNA for the CDR3: TGTGCCAGCTCACCAACGTCGGGCCATGAAGCTTTCTTT. Protein sequence: CASSPTSGHEAFF.

The chain has TRBV6-4 and TRBJ1-1; TRBD1 matches 10 bases. CDR3 length: 15 residues. Germline loops: CDR1 MRHNA, CDR2 SNTAGT. With 5 bases clipped from V and 3 bases from J, the junction kept 6 bases outside the gene matches. The CDR3 loop is CASSSGTGVDTEAFF. The CDR3 bases are TGTGCCAGCAGTTCCGGGACAGGGGTGGACACTGAAGCTTTCTTT.

The CDR3 DNA reads as TGTGCCAGTAGCTACCCATGGGGCAATCAGCCCCAGCATTTT. Protein sequence: CASSYPWGNQPQHF. V is TRBV19 and J is TRBJ1-5, with D unclear. This CDR3 has 14 amino acids. Per the germline V gene, CDR1 is LNHDA and CDR2 is SQIVND (reference sequence). V lost 6 bases and J lost 2, with 11 bases in between.

This rearrangement joins TRBV27 to TRBJ2-7; D remains unclear. CDR1 MNHEY and CDR2 SMNVEV come from the germline V gene (reference sequence). V gave up 6 bases and J gave up 6 bases, with 18 bases separating them. The CDR3 covers 14 residues. The CDR3 DNA follows: TGTGCCAGCAGCCGCACCTTGGGTTCTGCCGAGCAGTACTTC. Encoded protein: CASSRTLGSAEQYF.

Only one count was recorded for this clone. V is TRBV27 and J is TRBJ2-7, with TRBD1 identical over 9 bases. The CDR3 is 14 amino acids. Per germline, CDR1 MNHEY and CDR2 SMNVEV (reference sequence). V lost 5 bases to trimming and J lost 3 bases; unmatched junction nucleotides: 5. For the CDR3, the DNA is TGTGCCAGCAGTACCGGGACAGGGATCTACGAGCAGTACTTC. As protein: CASSTGTGIYEQYF.

The chain joins TRBV7-3 to TRBJ2-1; D gene uncertain. Germline assignment: CDR1 SGHTA and CDR2 FQGTGA. This CDR3 contains 15 residues. Trimming stripped 1 base from V and 4 bases from J, with 11 bases between. CDR3 DNA sequence: TGTGCCAGCAGCTTAAATCCTGGGCGTTACAATGAGCAGTTCTTC. Its protein is CASSLNPGRYNEQFF.

The gene calls are TRBV7-7 and TRBJ2-5; D uncertain. Trimming left V 5 bases short and J 5 bases short, with 12 bases between. Germline-derived CDR1 and CDR2 are SSHAT and FNYEAQ (reference sequence). The CDR3 length is 13 residues. CDR3: CASSVSTRETQYF. CDR3 sequence (DNA): TGTGCCAGCAGCGTGTCCACCCGGGAGACCCAGTACTTC.

V is TRBV30 and J is TRBJ1-5; D might be TRBD1 (5 bases). Trimming left V 3 bases short and J 9 bases short, with 15 bases between. In germline, CDR1 is GTSNPN, CDR2 SVGIG (reference sequence). This CDR3 has 13 amino acids. In DNA form, the CDR3 reads TGTGCCTGGAGAACGGGGACCGCGGGGCCCCAGCATTTT. It codes for CAWRTGTAGPQHF.

The genes are TRBV5-6 and TRBJ2-2; D perhaps matches TRBD2 (6 bases). CDR3 size: 15 residues. Germline V gene lookup returns CDR1 SGHDT and CDR2 YYEEEE. Deletions cut 4 bases from V and 4 bases from J, with 14 bases between. The CDR3 is CASSRLVFVTGELFF. The CDR3 DNA is TGTGCCAGCAGCCGACTAGTTTTCGTCACCGGGGAGCTGTTTTTT. Full variable domain (rest looked up from reference TRBV5-6 and TRBJ2-2): DAGVTQSPTHLIKTRGQQVTLRCSPKSGHDTVSWYQQALGQGPQFIFQYYEEEERQRGNFPDRFSGHQFPNYSSELNVNALLLGDSALYLCASSRLVFVTGELFFGEGSRLTVL.

The rearrangement links TRBV7-8 to TRBJ2-1, with 7 nucleotides matching TRBD2. CDR3 length: 14 amino acids. The J segment lost 6 bases and the V segment lost 4 bases, leaving 6 bases of the junction unmatched. Germline V lookup: CDR1 SGHVS, CDR2 FQNEAQ. As DNA, the CDR3 is TGTGCCAGCAGCTCGAAGGGCGGGAGCAATGAGCAGTTCTTC. The encoded protein is CASSSKGGSNEQFF.

The J gene is TRBJ1-5, the V gene TRBV6-5; D is possibly TRBD1 (5 bases). Trimming took off 4 bases at V and 5 bases at J, with 15 bases between the two ends. This CDR3 is 15 amino acids long. Germline values: CDR1 MNHEY, CDR2 SVGAGI. CDR3 sequence: CASSFNRDGDQPQHF. CDR3 sequence (DNA): TGTGCCAGCAGTTTCAACCGGGACGGGGATCAGCCCCAGCATTTT.

The rearrangement links TRBV9 to TRBJ2-1; no definite D call. Trimming pared 3 bases from V and 4 bases from J, leaving 17 bases between. Germline lookup yields CDR1 SGDLS and CDR2 YYNGEE. The CDR3 is 16 amino acids. The CDR3 here is CASSATYRVGYNEQFF. CDR3 coding DNA: TGTGCCAGCAGCGCAACGTACAGAGTGGGATACAATGAGCAGTTCTTC.

The V call is TRBV19, the J call TRBJ1-1, with D possibly matching TRBD1 (5 bases). Germline lookup yields CDR1 LNHDA and CDR2 SQIVND (reference sequence). V was pared by 7 bases and J by 1 base, with 10 bases between. CDR3 length: 13 amino acids. The CDR3 loop is CASMVGENTEAFF. The CDR3 DNA sequence: TGTGCCAGTATGGTAGGGGAGAACACTGAAGCTTTCTTT.

The rearrangement joins TRBV6-6 to TRBJ1-1; TRBD1 matches 8 bases. Germline V CDR1 and CDR2: MNHNY, SVGAGI (reference sequence). Unmatched junction bases numbered 8, after V lost 6 bases and J lost 5 bases. The length of the CDR3 is 14 residues. CDR3 protein: CASSPTGGRTEAFF. The CDR3 DNA follows: TGTGCCAGCAGCCCTACAGGGGGTAGGACTGAAGCTTTCTTT.

The genes are TRBV29-1 and TRBJ2-3; the D gene is possibly TRBD2 (7 bases). The CDR3 is 13 amino acids. V lost 8 bases, J lost 1 base, and 13 bases lay in between. CDR1 and CDR2 (germline): SQVTM, ANQGSEA. This CDR3 reads CSTGEGGTDTQYF. Here the CDR3 DNA reads TGCAGCACGGGGGAGGGGGGCACAGATACGCAGTATTTT.